The entry below gives a single TCR beta chain sequence along with its context. What it binds is unknown. At one end the junction does not follow the germline gene, possibly because of a read error. The germline V gene has CDR1 MRHNA and CDR2 SNTAGT. This CDR3 contains 14 residues. The data derive from a study of vaccination and CD4 T cells after COVID-19. CD4+ T cells that had been cultured provided DNA sequenced with the Oncomine TCR Beta short-read assay. Using its own MiXCR run on the PCR reads, TCRdb lists one record per CDR3 protein. The sample has 12,000 or so distinct CDR3 sequences; around half are singletons. Specified treatment: approximately nine-day PBMC culture with coronavirus spike peptide pools or control peptides (ViraFEST assay).

The gene calls are TRBV6-4 and TRBJ2-3; 7 bases match TRBD2. This clonotype originated in a human donor with COVID-19. The starting material was cultured CD4+ T cells from blood, obtained after SARS-CoV-2 vaccination. As DNA, the CDR3 is TGTGTCAGCACCATACTAGCGCGCCTAGATACGCAGTATTTT. Translating it yields CVSTILARLDTQYF.